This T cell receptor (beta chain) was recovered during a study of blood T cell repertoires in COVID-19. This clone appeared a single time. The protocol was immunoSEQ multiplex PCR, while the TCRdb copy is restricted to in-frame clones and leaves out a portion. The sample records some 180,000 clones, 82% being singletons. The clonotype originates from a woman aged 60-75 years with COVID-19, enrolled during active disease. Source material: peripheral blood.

CDR3 region: CASSLRDSPYNEQFF. CDR3 nucleotides: TGCGCCAGCAGCTTGAGGGACTCCCCCTACAATGAGCAGTTCTTC. The V gene is TRBV5-1, the J gene TRBJ2-1, with TRBD2 as a possible D gene (6 bases). This CDR3 spans 15 amino acids. Germline V lookup: CDR1 SGHRS, CDR2 YFSETQ. Deletions cut 1 base from V and 2 bases from J, with 10 bases between.